Below, one T cell receptor beta chain is given with its context. These data belong to a study of blood T cells in healthy people across ages. For the second PCR, which ran for about 6 to 11 cycles, a sample-barcoded 5' primer and a J-beta primer mix were used. TCRdb analysed the 5' RACE reads with MiXCR anew, one entry per CDR3 protein. The sample consists of fewer than 900,000 distinct CDR3 sequences, roughly 44% of them appearing once. The sequenced sample consisted of blood. The sequence came from an older woman in good health.

The CDR3 sequence is CSVEKPGETQYF. The CDR3 nucleotides are TGCAGCGTTGAAAAGCCGGGGGAGACCCAGTACTTC. The chain couples TRBV29-1 to TRBJ2-5, with a weak D call TRBD2 (5 bases). The CDR3 runs to 12 residues. Germline V gene data show CDR1 as SQVTM and CDR2 as ANQGSEA. V shed 2 bases and J shed 5 bases, with 9 bases lying between them.